A single sample is the source of the 6 T cell receptor beta chains below, sequenced in a study of cytomegalovirus exposure and HLA in healthy donors. Primers included in the PCR were 60 Vbeta and 13 Jbeta primers. Clones were read by immunoSEQ multiplex PCR, and TCRdb kept only the in-frame ones, dropping some. The repertoire consists of fewer than 110,000 clones, with more than 70% occurring once and the leading ten covering 3.5% to 5%. Material: PBMCs. The receptor source for this set is a man aged 25-40 years in good health and CMV-seronegative.

The rearrangement links TRBV7-9 to TRBJ2-1, with 12 bases lining up with TRBD2. From germline, CDR1 is SEHNR and CDR2 FQNEAQ (reference sequence). With V trimmed by 4 bases and J by 4 bases, 5 bases remained unmatched. CDR3 length equals 16 residues. This CDR3 reads CASSSLAGGRYNEQFF. The DNA of the CDR3 is TGTGCCAGCAGCTCACTAGCGGGAGGAAGGTACAATGAGCAGTTCTTC.

The chain is built from TRBV11-3 and TRBJ2-2; 7 bases agree with TRBD1. The CDR3 covers 16 residues. Germline V CDR1 and CDR2: SGHNT, YENEEA. The V and J ends lost 4 bases and 0 bases, in that order; junction bases with no gene match: 5. The CDR3 DNA sequence: TGTGCCAGCAGCTCCCGGGACAGTTCGAACACCGGGGAGCTGTTTTTT. Protein: CASSSRDSSNTGELFF.

This sequence joins TRBV7-9 and TRBJ1-1; D remains unclear. Looked up from germline, CDR1 is SEHNR and CDR2 is FQNEAQ (reference sequence). The CDR3 length is 13 residues. The CDR3 here is CAYESRLNTEAFF. The CDR3 nucleotides read TGTGCTTACGAGAGCAGGTTGAACACTGAAGCTTTCTTT. Supplemented by reference TRBV7-9 and TRBJ1-1, the full variable domain reads DTGVSQNPRHKITKRGQNVTFRCDPISEHNRLYWYRQTLGQGPEFLTYFQNEAQLEKSRLLSDRFSAERPKGSFSTLEIQRTEQGDSAMYLCAYESRLNTEAFFGQGTRLTVV.

The rearrangement joins TRBV19 to TRBJ2-7; 8 bases map to TRBD2. Unmatched junction bases numbered 8, after V lost 1 base and J lost 3 bases. Per the germline V gene, CDR1 is LNHDA and CDR2 is SQIVND (reference sequence). CDR3 size: 16 residues. The CDR3 DNA is TGTGCCAGTAGTATAGTAGGCGCGGGAGGATACTACGAGCAGTACTTC. Translated: CASSIVGAGGYYEQYF.

CDR3 nucleotide sequence: TGTGCCAGCTCACCAGTTACAGAAGCCTACGAGCAGTACTTC. This sequence encodes CASSPVTEAYEQYF. The chain uses TRBV18 and TRBJ2-7; no reliable D call. CDR1 is KGHSH, CDR2 LQKENI, per germline. The CDR3 length is 14 residues. Between the trimmed V and J ends, which lost 2 bases and 2 bases, there was a span of 10 bases.

The rearrangement uses TRBV27 and TRBJ2-5; D gene unclear. Trimming cost V 0 bases and J 3 bases, with 11 bases left between them. The CDR3 is 15 residues long. Per the germline V gene, CDR1 is MNHEY and CDR2 is SMNVEV (reference sequence). CDR3 sequence: CASSLSVRQKETQYF. For the CDR3, the DNA is TGTGCCAGCAGTTTATCGGTTCGCCAGAAAGAGACCCAGTACTTC.